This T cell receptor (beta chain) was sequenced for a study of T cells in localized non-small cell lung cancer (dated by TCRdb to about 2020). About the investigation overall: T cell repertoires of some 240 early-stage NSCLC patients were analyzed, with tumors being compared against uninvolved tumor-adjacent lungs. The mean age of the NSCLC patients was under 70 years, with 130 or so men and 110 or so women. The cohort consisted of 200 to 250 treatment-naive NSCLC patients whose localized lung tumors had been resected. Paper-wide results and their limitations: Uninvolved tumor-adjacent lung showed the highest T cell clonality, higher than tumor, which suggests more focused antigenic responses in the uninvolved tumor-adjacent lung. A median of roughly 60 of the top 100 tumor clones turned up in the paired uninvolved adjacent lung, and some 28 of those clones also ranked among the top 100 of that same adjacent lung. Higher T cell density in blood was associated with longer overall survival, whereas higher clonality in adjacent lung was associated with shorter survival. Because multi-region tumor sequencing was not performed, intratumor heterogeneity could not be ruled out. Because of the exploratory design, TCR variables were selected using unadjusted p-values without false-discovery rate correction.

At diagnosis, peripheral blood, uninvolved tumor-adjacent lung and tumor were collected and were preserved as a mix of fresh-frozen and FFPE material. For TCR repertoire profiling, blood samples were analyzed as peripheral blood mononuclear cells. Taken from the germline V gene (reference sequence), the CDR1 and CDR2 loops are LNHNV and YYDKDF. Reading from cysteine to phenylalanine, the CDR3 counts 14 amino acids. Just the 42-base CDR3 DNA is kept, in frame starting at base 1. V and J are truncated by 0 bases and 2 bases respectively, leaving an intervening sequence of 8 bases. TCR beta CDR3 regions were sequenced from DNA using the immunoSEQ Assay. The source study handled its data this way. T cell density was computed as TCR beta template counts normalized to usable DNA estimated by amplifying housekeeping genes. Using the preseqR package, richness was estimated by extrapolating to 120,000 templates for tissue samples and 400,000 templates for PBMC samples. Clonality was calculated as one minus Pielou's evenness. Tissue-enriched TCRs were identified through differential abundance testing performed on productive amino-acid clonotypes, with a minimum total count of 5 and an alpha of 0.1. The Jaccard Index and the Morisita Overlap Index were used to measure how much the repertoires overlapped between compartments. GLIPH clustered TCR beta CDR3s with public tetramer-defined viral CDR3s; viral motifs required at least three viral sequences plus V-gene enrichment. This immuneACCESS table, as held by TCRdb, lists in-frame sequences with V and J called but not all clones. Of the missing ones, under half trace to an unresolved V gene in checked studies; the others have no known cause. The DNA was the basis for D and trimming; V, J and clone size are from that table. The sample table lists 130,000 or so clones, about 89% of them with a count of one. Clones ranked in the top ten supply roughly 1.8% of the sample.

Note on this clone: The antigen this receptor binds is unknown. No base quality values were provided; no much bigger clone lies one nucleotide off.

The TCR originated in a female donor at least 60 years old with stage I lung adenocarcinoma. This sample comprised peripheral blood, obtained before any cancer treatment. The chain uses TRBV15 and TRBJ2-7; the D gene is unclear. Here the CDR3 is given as CATSRDPRTYEQYF. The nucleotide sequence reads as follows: TGTGCCACCAGCAGAGATCCGAGGACCTACGAGCAGTACTTC.